This T cell receptor (beta chain) was sequenced during a study of T cell changes during pregnancy in multiple sclerosis. Assay: immunoSEQ multiplex PCR; the TCRdb copy retains only in-frame clones and omits some. The data show about 13,000 clones, 85% to 90% seen once. The specimen was CD8+ T cells from peripheral blood mononuclear cells, collected in the first trimester of pregnancy. This clonotype was obtained from a female donor with multiple sclerosis, enrolled in a pregnancy study.

CDR3 nucleotide sequence: TGTGCCAGCAGTTTCGATAGCTCTGGGGCCAACGTCCTGACTTTC. Protein: CASSFDSSGANVLTF. J is TRBJ2-6 and V is TRBV27; D not certain. This CDR3 contains 15 residues. Germline V gene sequence: CDR1 MNHEY, CDR2 SMNVEV (reference sequence). Trimming cost V 3 bases and J 0 bases, with 6 bases left between them.